The T cell receptor beta chain described here comes from a study of blood T cell repertoires in COVID-19. TCRdb keeps only in-frame clones here, not all; method: immunoSEQ multiplex PCR. The table has approximately 92,000 clones, approximately 81% seen once; the top ten hold around 4%. In this sample, this clone turned up a few times. The CDR3 extends over 16 amino acids. The V end was cut by 7 bases, the J end by 0 bases, with 18 bases between. Germline CDR1 reads MDHEN; CDR2 reads SYDVKM. V and J are TRBV28 and TRBJ1-2; D is perhaps TRBD1 (5 bases). What was sequenced was peripheral blood. This TCR was recovered from a man in his 60s with acute or convalescent COVID-19. CDR3 sequence (DNA): TGTGCCAGCAAGAATTTCGCCAGGGCGGCTAACTATGGCTACACCTTC. Translation: CASKNFARAANYGYTF.